This T cell receptor beta chain was obtained from a study of blood T cell repertoires in COVID-19 (dated by TCRdb to about 2020). Study-wide context: Collaborator samples came from the United States, Italy and Spain and covered acute and convalescent phases of COVID-19. The material from the prospective study consisted of cDNA or gDNA derived from T cells, B-cell-depleted T cells, or PBMCs. Deeply sampled blood TCRbeta repertoires from subjects exposed to, actively infected with, or recovered from COVID-19 were included in the dataset. A freely available public database, intended as a resource for researchers studying the immune response to SARS-CoV-2, is where the repertoires were released. Samples were obtained from the ongoing ImmuneRACE study (first 160 participants) and from over a thousand subjects provided by 6 global collaborators. The sample metadata nearly always contained a de-identified subject ID, COVID-19 status, age in years and sex. Where HLA class I and class II types were available, the types were taken from metadata supplied by the sample provider, not from assay-based typing. On the study overall, not on this receptor specifically: The quantity of clinical and demographic metadata differed by source and by participant and was supplied without curation.

TCRbeta CDR3 regions were amplified from genomic DNA using the immunoSEQ Assay, a bias-controlled multiplex PCR. The original pipeline was this. The number of nucleated cells in each sample was estimated from the amplification of reference gene primers within the assay. To quantify the absolute abundance of each unique TCRbeta CDR3 rearrangement, sequence reads were collapsed and filtered. For each sample, productive Simpson clonality was calculated as the square root of Simpson's diversity index across productive rearrangements. Sourced from immuneACCESS, this table was stored by TCRdb with only in-frame sequences that have V and J called. A share of the clones is absent; for the studies checked, an unresolved V gene accounts for under half, and the remainder has no known explanation. From that table come the V and J calls and clone size; the DNA was used to work out D and trimming. The sample includes some 14,000 clones, with 80% to 85% observed a single time. The ten largest account for about 9.8% of the sample.

As for this clone: The antigen it binds to is not known. No clone much larger than this one lies a single base away; base qualities are absent.

Whole blood was collected in K2EDTA tubes by collaborating institutions according to the institutions' own protocols. For TCRbeta analysis, collaborators shipped samples in one of three forms: frozen whole blood, isolated PBMCs, or DNA extracted from either of those sample types. Sequencing was carried out using peripheral blood. This receptor was obtained from a human donor in a cohort sampled during active COVID-19.

The sequence in DNA is TGTGCCAGCAGTTCGGTTGGGGCAAATGAAAAACTGTTTTTT. This translates into CASSSVGANEKLFF. This chain joins TRBV27 to TRBJ1-4; the D region possibly corresponds to TRBD1 (5 bases align). The CDR1 and CDR2 encoded by the germline V gene (reference sequence) are MNHEY and SMNVEV. From the cysteine up to the phenylalanine, the CDR3 has a length of 14 residues. Kept here is only the CDR3 DNA, which spans 42 bases and is read in frame from base 1. At the junction V is shortened by 4 bases and J by 5 bases, with 11 bases in between.